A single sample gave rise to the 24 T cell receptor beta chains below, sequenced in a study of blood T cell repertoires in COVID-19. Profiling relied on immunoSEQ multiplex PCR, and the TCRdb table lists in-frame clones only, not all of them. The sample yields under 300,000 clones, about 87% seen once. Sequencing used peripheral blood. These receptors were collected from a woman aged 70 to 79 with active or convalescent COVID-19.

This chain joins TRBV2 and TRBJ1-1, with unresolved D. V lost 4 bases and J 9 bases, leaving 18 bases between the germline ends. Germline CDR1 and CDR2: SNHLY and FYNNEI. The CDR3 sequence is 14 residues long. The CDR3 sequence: CASSGSRASPQAFF. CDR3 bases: TGTGCCAGCAGTGGATCACGCGCATCACCCCAAGCTTTCTTT. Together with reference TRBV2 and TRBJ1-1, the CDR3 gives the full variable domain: EPEVTQTPSHQVTQMGQEVILRCVPISNHLYFYWYRQILGQKVEFLVSFYNNEISEKSEIFDDQFSVERPDGSNFTLKIRSTKLEDSAMYFCASSGSRASPQAFFGQGTRLTVV.

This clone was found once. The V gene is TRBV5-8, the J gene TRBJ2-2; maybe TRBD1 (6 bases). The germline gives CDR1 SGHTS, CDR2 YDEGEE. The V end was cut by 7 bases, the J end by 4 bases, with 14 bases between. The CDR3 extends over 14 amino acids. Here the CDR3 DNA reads TGTGCCAGCGTCGTCGGGACACTCACCGGGGAGCTGTTTTTT. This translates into CASVVGTLTGELFF.

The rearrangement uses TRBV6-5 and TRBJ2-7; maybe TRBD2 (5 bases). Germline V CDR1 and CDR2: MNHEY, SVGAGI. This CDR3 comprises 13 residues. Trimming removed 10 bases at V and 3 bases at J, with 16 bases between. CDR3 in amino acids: CATRRQENYEQYF. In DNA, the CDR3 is TGTGCCACCCGGAGGCAGGAGAACTACGAGCAGTACTTC.

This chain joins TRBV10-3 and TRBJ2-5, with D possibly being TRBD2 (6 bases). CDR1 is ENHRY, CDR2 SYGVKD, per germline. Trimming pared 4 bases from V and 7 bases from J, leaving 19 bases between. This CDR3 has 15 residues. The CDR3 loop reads CAISGLVAEEGTQYF. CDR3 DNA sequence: TGTGCCATCAGTGGCTTAGTGGCGGAGGAGGGGACCCAGTACTTC.

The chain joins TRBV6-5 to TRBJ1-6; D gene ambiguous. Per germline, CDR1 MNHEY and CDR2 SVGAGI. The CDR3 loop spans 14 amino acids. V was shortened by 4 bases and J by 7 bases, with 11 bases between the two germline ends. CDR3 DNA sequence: TGTGCCAGCAGTTTGGGCTCAGTCAATTCACCCCTCCACTTT. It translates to CASSLGSVNSPLHF.

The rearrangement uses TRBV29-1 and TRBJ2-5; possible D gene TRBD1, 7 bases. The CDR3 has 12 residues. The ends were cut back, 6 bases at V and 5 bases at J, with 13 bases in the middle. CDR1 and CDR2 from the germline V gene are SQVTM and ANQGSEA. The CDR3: CSVAGQPETQYF. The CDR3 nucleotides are TGCAGCGTCGCGGGACAGCCGGAGACCCAGTACTTC.

Here the CDR3 reads CASSQDPGKNYGYTF. The CDR3 region has the DNA TGCGCCAGCAGCCAAGACCCGGGTAAGAACTATGGCTACACCTTC. The V gene is TRBV4-1, the J gene TRBJ1-2; D not resolved. CDR3 length equals 15 residues. CDR1 and CDR2 (germline): MGHRA, YSYEKL. Trimming removed 0 bases from V and 2 bases from J, with 10 bases in between.

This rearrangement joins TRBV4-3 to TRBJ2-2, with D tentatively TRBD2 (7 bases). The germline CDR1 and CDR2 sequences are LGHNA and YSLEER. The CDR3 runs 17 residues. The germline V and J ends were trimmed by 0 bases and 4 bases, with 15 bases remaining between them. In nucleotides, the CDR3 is TGCGCCAGCAGCCAAGACCTAACGGGGGGCCCCACCGGGGAGCTGTTTTTT. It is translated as CASSQDLTGGPTGELFF.

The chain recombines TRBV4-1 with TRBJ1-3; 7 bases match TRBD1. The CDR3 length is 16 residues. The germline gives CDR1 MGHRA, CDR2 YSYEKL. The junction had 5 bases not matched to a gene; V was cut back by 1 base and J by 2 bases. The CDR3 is CASSQGNRGPGNTIYF. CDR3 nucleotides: TGCGCCAGCAGCCAAGGCAACAGGGGACCTGGAAACACCATATATTTT.

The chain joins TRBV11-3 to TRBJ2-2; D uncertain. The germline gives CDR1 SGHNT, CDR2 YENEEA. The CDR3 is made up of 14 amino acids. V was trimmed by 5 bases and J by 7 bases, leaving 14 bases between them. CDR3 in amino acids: CASSQVSTGGELFF. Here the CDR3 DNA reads TGTGCCAGCAGCCAAGTCTCCACCGGCGGGGAGCTGTTTTTT. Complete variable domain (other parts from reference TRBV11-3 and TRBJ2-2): EAGVVQSPRYKIIEKKQPVAFWCNPISGHNTLYWYLQNLGQGPELLIRYENEEAVDDSQLPKDRFSAERLKGVDSTLKIQPAELGDSAVYLCASSQVSTGGELFFGEGSRLTVL.

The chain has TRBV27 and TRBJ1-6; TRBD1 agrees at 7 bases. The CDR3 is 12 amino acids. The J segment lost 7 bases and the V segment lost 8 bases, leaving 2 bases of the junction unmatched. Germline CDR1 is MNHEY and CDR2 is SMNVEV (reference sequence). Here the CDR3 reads CASWGQNSPLHF. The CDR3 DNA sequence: TGTGCCAGCTGGGGACAGAATTCACCCCTCCACTTT.

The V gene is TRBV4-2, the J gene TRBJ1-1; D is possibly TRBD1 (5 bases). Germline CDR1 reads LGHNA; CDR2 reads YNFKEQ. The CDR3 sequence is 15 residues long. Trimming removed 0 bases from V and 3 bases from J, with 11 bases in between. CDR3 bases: TGTGCCAGCAGCCAAGATGCGGGACGGTACACTGAAGCTTTCTTT. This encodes CASSQDAGRYTEAFF.

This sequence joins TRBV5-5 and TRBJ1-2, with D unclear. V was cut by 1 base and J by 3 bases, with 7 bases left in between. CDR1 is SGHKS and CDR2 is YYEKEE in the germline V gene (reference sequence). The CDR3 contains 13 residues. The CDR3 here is CASSLQAHYGYTF. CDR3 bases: TGTGCCAGCAGCTTGCAGGCCCACTATGGCTACACCTTC. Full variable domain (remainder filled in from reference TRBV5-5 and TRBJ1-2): DAGVTQSPTHLIKTRGQQVTLRCSPISGHKSVSWYQQVLGQGPQFIFQYYEKEERGRGNFPDRFSARQFPNYSSELNVNALLLGDSALYLCASSLQAHYGYTFGSGTRLTVV.

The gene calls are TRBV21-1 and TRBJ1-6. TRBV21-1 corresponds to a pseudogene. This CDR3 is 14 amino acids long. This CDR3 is CASQEVVGNSPLHF. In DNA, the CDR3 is TGTGCCAGTCAGGAGGTAGTGGGTAATTCACCCCTCCACTTT.

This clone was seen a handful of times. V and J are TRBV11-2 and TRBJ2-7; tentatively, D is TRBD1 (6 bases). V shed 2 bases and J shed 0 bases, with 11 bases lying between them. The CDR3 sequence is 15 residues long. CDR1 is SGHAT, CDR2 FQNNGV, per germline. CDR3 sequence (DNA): TGTGCCAGCAGCTTATATCGGGACATCTCCTACGAGCAGTACTTC. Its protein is CASSLYRDISYEQYF.

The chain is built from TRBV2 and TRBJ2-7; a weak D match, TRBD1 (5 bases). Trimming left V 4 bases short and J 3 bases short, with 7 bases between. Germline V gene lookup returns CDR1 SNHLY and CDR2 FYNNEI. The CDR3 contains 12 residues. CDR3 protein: CASSADSYEQYF. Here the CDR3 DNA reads TGTGCCAGCAGTGCTGACAGCTACGAGCAGTACTTC.

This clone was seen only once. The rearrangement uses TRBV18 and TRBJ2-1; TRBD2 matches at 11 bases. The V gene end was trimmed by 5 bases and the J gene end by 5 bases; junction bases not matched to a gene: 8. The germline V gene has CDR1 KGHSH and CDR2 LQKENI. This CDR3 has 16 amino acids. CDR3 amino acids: CASSTSGTSGHNEQFF. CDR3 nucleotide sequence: TGTGCCAGCTCAACTTCCGGGACTAGCGGCCACAATGAGCAGTTCTTC.

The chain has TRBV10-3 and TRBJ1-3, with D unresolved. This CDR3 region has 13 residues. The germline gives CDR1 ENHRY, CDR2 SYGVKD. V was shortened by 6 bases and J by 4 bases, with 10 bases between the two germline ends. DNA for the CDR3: TGTGCCATCAGGAGGATGGAGGGAAACACCATATATTTT. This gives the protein CAIRRMEGNTIYF.

The CDR3 nucleotides read TGTGCCAGCAGCCGTTGGGGGCTCCCCTACGAGCAGTACTTC. Its translation: CASSRWGLPYEQYF. The genes are TRBV3-1 (or the pseudogene TRBV3-2) and TRBJ2-7, with a tentative D call TRBD1 (6 bases). Between the trimmed V and J ends, which lost 4 bases and 2 bases, there was a span of 12 bases. CDR3 size: 14 residues. Per germline, CDR1 LGHDT and CDR2 YNNKEL (reference sequence).

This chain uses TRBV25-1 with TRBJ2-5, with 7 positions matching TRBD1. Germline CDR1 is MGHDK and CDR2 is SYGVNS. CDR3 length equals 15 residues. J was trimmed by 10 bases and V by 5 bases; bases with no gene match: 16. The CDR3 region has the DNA TGTGCCAGCAGTAGCTCCGTGGGGACAGATGGTGACCAGTACTTC. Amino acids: CASSSSVGTDGDQYF.

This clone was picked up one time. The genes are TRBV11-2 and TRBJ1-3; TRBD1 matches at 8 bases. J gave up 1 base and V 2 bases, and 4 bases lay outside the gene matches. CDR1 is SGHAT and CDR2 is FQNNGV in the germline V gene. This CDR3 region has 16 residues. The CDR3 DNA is TGTGCCAGCAGCTTAAAACAGGGGGTTTCTGGAAACACCATATATTTT. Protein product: CASSLKQGVSGNTIYF.

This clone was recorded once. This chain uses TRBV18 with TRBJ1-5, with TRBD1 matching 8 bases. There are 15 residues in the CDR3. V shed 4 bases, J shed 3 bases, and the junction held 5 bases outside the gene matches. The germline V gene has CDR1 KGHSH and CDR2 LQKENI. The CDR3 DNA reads TGTGCCAGCTCACGTTCAGGGGGCACCAATCAGCCCCAGCATTTT. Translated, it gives CASSRSGGTNQPQHF.

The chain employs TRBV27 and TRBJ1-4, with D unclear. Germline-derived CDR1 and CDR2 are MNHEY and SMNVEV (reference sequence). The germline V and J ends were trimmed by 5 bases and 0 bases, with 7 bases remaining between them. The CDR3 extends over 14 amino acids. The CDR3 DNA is TGTGCCAGCAGTCGGGTGCCAACTAATGAAAAACTGTTTTTT. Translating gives CASSRVPTNEKLFF.

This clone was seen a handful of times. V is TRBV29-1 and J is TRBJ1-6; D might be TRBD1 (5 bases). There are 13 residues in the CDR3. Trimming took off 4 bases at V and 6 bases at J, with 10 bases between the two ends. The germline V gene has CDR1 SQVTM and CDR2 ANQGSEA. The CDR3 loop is CSVGETVNSPLHF. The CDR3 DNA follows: TGCAGCGTTGGTGAGACAGTTAATTCACCCCTCCACTTT. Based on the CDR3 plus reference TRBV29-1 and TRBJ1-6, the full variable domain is SAVISQKPSRDICQRGTSLTIQCQVDSQVTMMFWYRQQPGQSLTLIATANQGSEATYESGFVIDKFPISRPNLTFSTLTVSNMSPEDSSIYLCSVGETVNSPLHFGNGTRLTVT.